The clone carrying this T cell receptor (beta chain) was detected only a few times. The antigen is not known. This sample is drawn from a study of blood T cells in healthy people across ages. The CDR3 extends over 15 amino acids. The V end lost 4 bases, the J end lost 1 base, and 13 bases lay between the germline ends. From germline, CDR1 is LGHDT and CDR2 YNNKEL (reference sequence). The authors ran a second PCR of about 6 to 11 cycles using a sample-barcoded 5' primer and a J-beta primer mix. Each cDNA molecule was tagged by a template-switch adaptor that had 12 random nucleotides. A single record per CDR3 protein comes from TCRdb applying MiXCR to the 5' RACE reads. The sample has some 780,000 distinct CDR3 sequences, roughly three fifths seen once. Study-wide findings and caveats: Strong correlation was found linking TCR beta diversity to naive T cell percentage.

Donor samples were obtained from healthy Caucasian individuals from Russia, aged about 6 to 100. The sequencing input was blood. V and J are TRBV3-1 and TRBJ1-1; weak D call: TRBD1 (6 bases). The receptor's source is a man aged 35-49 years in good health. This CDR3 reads CASSLSGVQNTEAFF. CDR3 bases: TGTGCCAGCAGCCTTTCAGGGGTACAGAACACTGAAGCTTTCTTT. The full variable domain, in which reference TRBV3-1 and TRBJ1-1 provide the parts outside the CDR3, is DTAVSQTPKYLVTQMGNDKSIKCEQNLGHDTMYWYKQDSKKFLKIMFSYNNKELIINETVPNRFSPKSPDKAHLNLHINSLELGDSAVYFCASSLSGVQNTEAFFGQGTRLTVV.